This entry lists 26 T cell receptor beta chains sequenced from one sample in a study of tissue T cells after allogeneic stem cell transplantation. TCRdb keeps only in-frame clones here, not all; method: immunoSEQ multiplex PCR. In the table there are over 15,000 clones, about 70% of which are singletons. The sequenced material came from spleen. The receptors here all came from a female BALB/c mouse in good health. This strain's MHC haplotype is H2-d.

Details on this clone: Any gene name here is a mouse gene name. The read is 1 residue too short to cover the CDR3 end, so that end is filled in from the germline J gene. The chain links TRBV13-3 to TRBJ2-7, with a possible D match to TRBD2 (6 bases). Germline loops: CDR1 NNHDY, CDR2 SYVADS. V gave up 5 bases and J gave up 6 bases, with 6 bases separating them. The CDR3 consists of 10 residues. The CDR3 bases that were read are TGTGCCAGCAGGGGGGGTGAACAGTAC. This sequence encodes CASRGGEQY. The full CDR3 is CASRGGEQYF.

In regard to this clone: Germline and genes: mouse. The read falls 1 residue short of the CDR3 end, and the missing part is taken from the germline J gene. Other DNA sequences of this sample code for an identical CDR3. The chain has TRBV19 and TRBJ2-5; perhaps TRBD2 as D (6 bases). This CDR3 comprises 14 residues. The germline V gene encodes CDR1 FNHDT and CDR2 SITEND (reference sequence). Trimming cost V 1 base and J 1 base, with 7 bases left between them. CDR3 sequence: CASSISGDQDTQYF. CDR3 DNA (partial): TGTGCCAGCAGTATATCTGGGGACCAAGACACCCAGTAC.

This clone has just a few counts. Mouse gene names and germline throughout. The observed sequence ends 1 residue before the CDR3 terminus, with the missing tail filled in from the germline J gene. The rearrangement uses TRBV20 and TRBJ2-5, with 7 bases that match TRBD1. The CDR3 length is 13 residues. The germline CDR1 and CDR2 sequences are GFQATS and STVNSAI. After removal of 2 bases from V and 4 bases from J, the junction contained 3 bases not matched to a gene. The DNA read from the CDR3 is TGTGGTGCTAGGAAGGGACAGAAAGACACCCAGTAC. This gives the protein CGARKGQKDTQY. The full CDR3 protein is CGARKGQKDTQYF.

Points on this clone: Gene names denote mouse genes. The read finishes 1 residue shy of the CDR3 end, and the germline J gene is used to complete it. The V and J genes are TRBV4 and TRBJ1-2; 8 positions agree with TRBD1. CDR3 length: 12 residues. Looked up from germline, CDR1 is LGHDT and CDR2 is YNNKQL (reference sequence). J lost 0 bases, V lost 9 bases, and 0 bases had no gene match. Here the CDR3 reads CARTGANSDYTF. Incomplete CDR3 DNA: TGTGCCAGGACAGGGGCAAACTCCGACTACACC.

To note about this clone: Mouse gene names apply. The read finishes 1 residue shy of the CDR3 end, and the germline J gene is used to complete it. The chain links TRBV16 to TRBJ2-7; tentatively, D is TRBD1 (5 bases). The ends were cut back, 0 bases at V and 0 bases at J, with 15 bases in the middle. The CDR3 is 17 residues long. From germline, CDR1 is SGHSA and CDR2 FRNQAP. The DNA read from the CDR3 is TGTGCAAGCAGCTTAGATAACACAGGAGAGGGCTCCTATGAACAGTAC. It is translated as CASSLDNTGEGSYEQY. The entire CDR3 is CASSLDNTGEGSYEQYF.

Remarks on this clone: All gene names here are mouse names. Read data end 1 residue before the CDR3 end; the end is taken from the germline J gene. This chain joins TRBV14 and TRBJ2-7, with a possible D match to TRBD1 (6 bases). The CDR3 is 11 residues long. Germline V gene sequence: CDR1 SGHDT, CDR2 FRDEAV. Trimming left V 4 bases short and J 6 bases short, with 8 bases between. The CDR3 DNA, read in part, is TGTGCCAGCAGTCCCAGGGGTGAACAGTAC. The encoded protein is CASSPRGEQY. The full CDR3 sequence reads CASSPRGEQYF. The variable domain in full, completed from reference TRBV14 and TRBJ2-7, reads EAGVTQSPRYAVLQEGQAVSFWCDPISGHDTLYWYQQPRDQGPQLLVYFRDEAVIDNSQLPSDRFSAVRPKGTNSTLKIQSAKQGDTATYLCASSPRGEQYFGPGTRLTVL.

The sample holds one count of this clone. Germline and genes here are mouse. The CDR3 end lies 1 residue beyond the end of the read and is filled in from the germline J gene. The chain combines TRBV17 with TRBJ2-3, with D perhaps TRBD1 or TRBD2 (7 bases each). The germline CDR1 and CDR2 sequences are MNHDT and YYDKIL. This CDR3 spans 16 amino acids. With 1 base removed from V and 1 base from J, the gap between germline ends came to 12 bases. The sequenced CDR3 bases are TGTGCTAGCAGTAGAGGCCAGGGGGGCGGTGCAGAAACGCTGTAT. Encoded protein: CASSRGQGGGAETLY. The entire CDR3 sequence reads CASSRGQGGGAETLYF.

This clone was counted a few times. Gene names denote mouse genes. The CDR3 here is CAWSQGNNQAPLF. CDR3 DNA, as far as it was read: TGTGCCTGGAGTCAGGGGAACAACCAGGCTCCGCTT. V and J are TRBV31 and TRBJ1-5; weak D call: TRBD1 (5 bases). The CDR3 end lies 1 residue beyond the end of the read and is filled in from the germline J gene. This CDR3 spans 13 amino acids. Looked up from germline, CDR1 is GKSSPN and CDR2 is SITVG. V shed 1 base and J shed 1 base, with 5 bases lying between them.

For this clone: The genes are named according to mouse. The DNA ends 1 residue before the CDR3 does, and the rest of the CDR3 is filled in from the germline J gene. The chain combines TRBV1 with TRBJ2-2; no clear D. Germline assignment: CDR1 NSQYPW and CDR2 LRSPGD (reference sequence). This CDR3 is 14 amino acids long. Trimming took 4 bases from V and 2 from J, leaving 8 bases between them. CDR3 bases read: TGCACCTGCAGTGGGGCGGACAACACCGGGCAGCTCTAC. Its protein is CTCSGADNTGQLY. The full CDR3 protein reads CTCSGADNTGQLYF.

About this clone itself: The gene symbols are mouse symbols. Sequencing ends 1 residue short of the CDR3 end; the germline J gene provides the rest. The V and J genes are TRBV19 and TRBJ2-1; TRBD1 matches 11 bases. Trimming took 4 bases from V and 3 from J; bases not matched to a gene: 3. Germline lookup yields CDR1 FNHDT and CDR2 SITEND (reference sequence). CDR3 length: 15 amino acids. CDR3: CASSPGTGGYAEQFF. CDR3 DNA (partial): TGTGCCAGCAGTCCCGGGACAGGGGGCTATGCTGAGCAGTTC.

Points on this clone: Mouse names are used for the genes. The read ends 1 residue shy of where the CDR3 ends; the end is completed using the germline J gene. The chain couples TRBV13-2 to TRBJ2-7; 12 nucleotides align to TRBD2. CDR3 length: 13 amino acids. V shed 5 bases and J 7 bases; nucleotides not matched to a gene: 4. Looked up from germline, CDR1 is NNHNN and CDR2 is SYGAGS (reference sequence). CDR3 sequence: CASGTGGAREQYF. The DNA read from the CDR3 is TGTGCCAGCGGGACTGGGGGGGCGAGGGAACAGTAC.

To note about this clone: The genes are named according to mouse. The CDR3 end is not reached by the read, which stops 1 residue before it; the germline J gene fills it in. This chain uses TRBV5 with TRBJ2-7; 14 bases are shared with TRBD2. Losses at the gene ends were 4 bases for V and 6 bases for J; bases not matched to a gene: 2. There are 14 residues in the CDR3. Germline CDR1 reads LGHNA; CDR2 reads YNLKQL (reference sequence). The DNA read from the CDR3 is TGTGCCAGCAGCCCGGGACTGGGGGGGCGTGAACAGTAC. It codes for CASSPGLGGREQY. The whole CDR3 protein is CASSPGLGGREQYF.

About this clone itself: All gene names here are mouse names. With the read ending 1 residue before the CDR3 end, the germline J gene is used to fill in that end. The rearrangement links TRBV15 to TRBJ1-2; 7 bases match TRBD1. Per germline, CDR1 SGHND and CDR2 FRSKSL. This CDR3 has 15 residues. With V trimmed by 1 base and J by 6 bases, 8 bases remained unmatched. Incomplete CDR3 DNA: TGTGCCAGCAGTTTAGACGACAGGGAGAAGGCCGACTACACC. Amino acids: CASSLDDREKADYT. In full, the CDR3 reads CASSLDDREKADYTF.

Comments on this clone: Gene names and germline match the mouse. The read comes to an end 1 residue before the CDR3 does, leaving the germline J gene to fill in the end. The chain carries TRBV31 and TRBJ1-1, with TRBD1 matching over 9 bases. Germline-derived CDR1 and CDR2 are GKSSPN and SITVG. The trim removed 3 bases at V and 4 bases at J, leaving 6 bases unmatched. This CDR3 is built from 14 residues. The CDR3 reads CAWSNRGRSTEVFF. The DNA read from the CDR3 is TGTGCCTGGAGCAACAGGGGGCGGAGCACAGAAGTCTTC. Together with reference TRBV31 and TRBJ1-1, the CDR3 gives the full variable domain: AQTIHQWPVAEIKAVGSPLSLGCTIKGKSSPNLYWYWQATGGTLQQLFYSITVGQVESVVQLNLSASRPKDDQFILSTEKLLLSHSGFYLCAWSNRGRSTEVFFGKGTRLTVV.

This clone was observed a handful of times. Genes here carry mouse names. The read comes to an end 1 residue before the CDR3 does, leaving the germline J gene to fill in the end. The V and J genes are TRBV19 and TRBJ2-7; D may be TRBD2 (6 bases). Per germline, CDR1 FNHDT and CDR2 SITEND (reference sequence). CDR3 length equals 12 residues. V was trimmed by 5 bases and J by 1 base, leaving 7 bases between them. This CDR3 is CASRGTSYEQYF. CDR3 DNA (partial): TGTGCCAGCAGGGGGACTTCCTATGAACAGTAC.

Comments on this clone: Mouse names are used for the genes. The observed sequence ends 1 residue before the CDR3 terminus, with the missing tail filled in from the germline J gene. The chain joins TRBV19 to TRBJ1-3; D is perhaps TRBD1 (5 bases). This CDR3 contains 15 residues. Germline CDR1 FNHDT, CDR2 SITEND (reference sequence). Deletions cut 2 bases from V and 0 bases from J, with 9 bases between. The sequenced part of the CDR3 DNA is TGTGCCAGCAGTATTGGGGGGAATTCTGGAAATACGCTCTAT. Its translation: CASSIGGNSGNTLY. The complete CDR3 sequence is CASSIGGNSGNTLYF.

Regarding this clone: Germline and genes here are mouse. With the read ending 1 residue before the CDR3 end, the germline J gene is used to fill in that end. V and J are TRBV4 and TRBJ2-5; 8 bases agree with TRBD2. The CDR3 contains 14 residues. V lost 5 bases to trimming and J lost 5 bases; unmatched junction nucleotides: 6. Germline V gene lookup returns CDR1 LGHDT and CDR2 YNNKQL (reference sequence). CDR3 DNA, as far as it was read: TGTGCCAGCAGCAAGACTGGGGTGGGAGACACCCAGTAC. This translates into CASSKTGVGDTQY. The whole CDR3 reads CASSKTGVGDTQYF.

About this clone itself: The gene symbols are mouse symbols. The read terminates 1 residue ahead of where the CDR3 ends, so the germline J gene completes it. The genes are TRBV4 and TRBJ2-3, with D possibly matching TRBD2 (5 bases). The CDR3 is 13 residues long. Germline CDR1 reads LGHDT; CDR2 reads YNNKQL (reference sequence). V lost 3 bases to trimming and J lost 1 base, with 5 bases between them. CDR3 DNA (partial): TGTGCCAGCAGCTATGGGGGTGCAGAAACGCTGTAT. The encoded protein is CASSYGGAETLY. The entire CDR3 protein reads CASSYGGAETLYF.

Only one count was recorded for this clone. Gene names are the mouse ones. The CDR3 end is not reached by the read, which stops 1 residue before it; the germline J gene fills it in. The chain employs TRBV14 and TRBJ2-5, with 9 nucleotides matching TRBD2. The germline CDR1 and CDR2 sequences are SGHDT and FRDEAV. This CDR3 has 14 residues. Trimming took 4 bases from V and 3 from J; bases not matched to a gene: 3. Incomplete CDR3 DNA: TGTGCCAGCAGTCGACTGGGGGAGCAAGACACCCAGTAC. It yields the protein CASSRLGEQDTQY. The full CDR3 protein is CASSRLGEQDTQYF. Complete variable domain (other parts from reference TRBV14 and TRBJ2-5): EAGVTQSPRYAVLQEGQAVSFWCDPISGHDTLYWYQQPRDQGPQLLVYFRDEAVIDNSQLPSDRFSAVRPKGTNSTLKIQSAKQGDTATYLCASSRLGEQDTQYFGPGTRLLVL.

Worth noting for this clone: Gene names denote mouse genes. The CDR3 goes on 1 residue after the read ends, and that part is filled in from the germline J gene. The chain employs TRBV13-1 and TRBJ2-1, with no clear D. The V end was cut by 0 bases, the J end by 3 bases, with 7 bases between. CDR3 size: 14 residues. The germline V gene has CDR1 NSHNY and CDR2 SYGAGN. Here the CDR3 reads CASSDGAGYAEQFF. The DNA read from the CDR3 is TGTGCCAGCAGTGATGGGGCGGGCTATGCTGAGCAGTTC.

In the case of this clone: Gene names are the mouse ones. The read terminates 1 residue before the CDR3 end, so the remaining end is supplied by the germline J gene. The chain joins TRBV5 to TRBJ1-1, with D possibly TRBD1 on 5 matching bases. The germline V gene encodes CDR1 LGHNA and CDR2 YNLKQL (reference sequence). Deletions cut 4 bases from V and 1 base from J, with 10 bases between. CDR3 length: 14 residues. The part of the CDR3 DNA that was read is TGTGCCAGCAGCCGGGGACTCGAAAACACAGAAGTCTTC. It translates to CASSRGLENTEVF. The CDR3 in full is CASSRGLENTEVFF.

This clone was picked up a small number of times. Gene names denote mouse genes. Sequencing ends 1 residue short of the CDR3 end; the germline J gene provides the rest. V usage is TRBV5 and J usage is TRBJ2-2; D call uncertain. Germline values: CDR1 LGHNA, CDR2 YNLKQL (reference sequence). V was pared by 2 bases and J by 5 bases, with 3 bases between. The CDR3 is made up of 12 amino acids. The part of the CDR3 DNA that was read is TGTGCCAGCAGCCAACGGACCGGGCAGCTCTAC. Protein sequence: CASSQRTGQLY. From start to end, the CDR3 is CASSQRTGQLYF.

Notes on this clone: Relative to the germline gene, one junction end is altered; a read error may explain this. Mouse germline and gene names are used. From the germline J gene comes the end of the CDR3, since the read stops 1 residue before it. This rearrangement joins TRBV13-1 to TRBJ2-7; 7 bases fit TRBD2. From germline, CDR1 is NSHNY and CDR2 SYGAGN. The CDR3 spans 12 residues. The CDR3 DNA, read in part, is TGTGCCAGCGGTGATGGGGGGAGTGAACAGTAC. As protein: CASGDGGSEQY. The complete CDR3 reads CASGDGGSEQYF.

This clone was found a few times. Genes here carry mouse names. The read finishes 1 residue shy of the CDR3 end, and the germline J gene is used to complete it. The chain carries TRBV12-2 and TRBJ2-7; TRBD2 agrees at 8 bases. The CDR3 contains 13 residues. Germline V gene lookup returns CDR1 SGHLS and CDR2 HYDKME. With V trimmed by 0 bases and J by 3 bases, 0 bases remained unmatched. The CDR3 sequence: CASSLWGGYEQYF. The CDR3 bases that were read are TGTGCCAGCTCTCTCTGGGGGGGCTATGAACAGTAC.

A note on this clone: Mouse germline and gene names are used. Coverage ceases 1 residue before the CDR3 finishes, and the germline J gene fills in the end. This chain joins TRBV20 and TRBJ2-1, with 12 bases lining up with TRBD2. CDR3 length: 15 amino acids. Trimming took 0 bases from V and 6 from J; bases not matched to a gene: 3. CDR1 is GFQATS and CDR2 is STVNSAI in the germline V gene. The DNA read from the CDR3 is TGTGGTGCTAGGGAAAGACTGGGGGGGCTTGCTGAGCAGTTC. It specifies CGARERLGGLAEQF. The entire CDR3 reads CGARERLGGLAEQFF.

For this clone: Gene labels here are mouse ones. From the germline J gene comes the end of the CDR3, since the read stops 1 residue before it. V and J are TRBV20 and TRBJ2-2; 8 bases map to TRBD1. The CDR3 is made up of 13 amino acids. The V segment lost 6 bases and the J segment 2 bases; nucleotides outside the gene matches: 2. The germline V gene encodes CDR1 GFQATS and CDR2 STVNSAI. This chain's CDR3 is CGARQGNTGQLYF. CDR3 bases read: TGTGGTGCCAGACAGGGGAACACCGGGCAGCTCTAC. Complete variable domain (other parts from reference TRBV20 and TRBJ2-2): GALVYQYPRRTICKSGTSMRMECQAVGFQATSVAWYRQSPQKTFELIALSTVNSAIKYEQNFTQEKFPISHPNLSFSSMTVLNAYLEDRGLYLCGARQGNTGQLYFGEGSKLTVL.